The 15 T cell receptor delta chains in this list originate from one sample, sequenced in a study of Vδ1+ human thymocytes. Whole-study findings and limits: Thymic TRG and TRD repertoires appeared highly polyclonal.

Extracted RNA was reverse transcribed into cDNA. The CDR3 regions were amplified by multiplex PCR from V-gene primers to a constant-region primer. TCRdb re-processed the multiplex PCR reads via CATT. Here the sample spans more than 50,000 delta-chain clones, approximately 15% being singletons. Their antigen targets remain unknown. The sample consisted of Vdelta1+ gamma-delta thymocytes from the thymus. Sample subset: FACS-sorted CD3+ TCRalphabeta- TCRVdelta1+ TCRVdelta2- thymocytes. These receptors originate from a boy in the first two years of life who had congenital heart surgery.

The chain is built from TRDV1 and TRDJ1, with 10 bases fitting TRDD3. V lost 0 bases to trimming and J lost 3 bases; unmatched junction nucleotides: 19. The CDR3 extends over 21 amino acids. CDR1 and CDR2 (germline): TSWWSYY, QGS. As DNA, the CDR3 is TGTGCTCTTGGGGAACTAAGCCCCTACTGTGGGGGATACTCTGATCCCGATAAACTCATCTTT. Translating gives CALGELSPYCGGYSDPDKLIF.

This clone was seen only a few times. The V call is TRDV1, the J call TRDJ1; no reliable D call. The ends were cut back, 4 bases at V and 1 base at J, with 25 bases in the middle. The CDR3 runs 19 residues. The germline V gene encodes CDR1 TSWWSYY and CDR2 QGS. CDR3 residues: CALGASSIPVKRCTDKLIF. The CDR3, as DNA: TGTGCTCTTGGGGCCTCGTCCATTCCCGTCAAACGATGCACCGATAAACTCATCTTT.

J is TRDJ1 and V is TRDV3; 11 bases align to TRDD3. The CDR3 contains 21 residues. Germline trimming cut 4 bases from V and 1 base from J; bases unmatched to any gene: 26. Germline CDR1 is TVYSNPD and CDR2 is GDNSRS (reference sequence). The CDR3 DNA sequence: TGTGCCTCTCCAAAAATTCCCGCGGGAGGAGTGGGGGATACGCGCACCGATAAACTCATCTTT. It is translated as CASPKIPAGGVGDTRTDKLIF.

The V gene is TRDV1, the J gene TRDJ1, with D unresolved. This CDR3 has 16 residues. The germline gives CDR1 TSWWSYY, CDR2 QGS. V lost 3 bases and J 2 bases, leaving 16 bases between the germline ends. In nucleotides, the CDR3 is TGTGCTCTTGGGGACCCCCTAGGGGTAATGACCGATAAACTCATCTTT. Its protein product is CALGDPLGVMTDKLIF.

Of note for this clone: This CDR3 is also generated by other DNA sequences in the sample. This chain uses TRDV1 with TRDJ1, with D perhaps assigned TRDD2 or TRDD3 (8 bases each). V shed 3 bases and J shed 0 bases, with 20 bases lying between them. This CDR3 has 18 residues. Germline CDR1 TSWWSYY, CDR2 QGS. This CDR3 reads CALGDIFLLGAYTDKLIF. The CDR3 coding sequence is TGTGCTCTTGGGGACATCTTCCTACTGGGGGCCTACACCGATAAACTCATCTTT.

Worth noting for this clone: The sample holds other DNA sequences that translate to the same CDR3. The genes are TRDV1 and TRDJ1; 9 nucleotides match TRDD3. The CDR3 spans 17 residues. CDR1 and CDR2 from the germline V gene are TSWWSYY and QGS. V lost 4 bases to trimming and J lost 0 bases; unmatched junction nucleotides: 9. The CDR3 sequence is CALGGLLWGIDTDKLIF. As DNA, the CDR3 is TGTGCTCTTGGGGGACTACTGTGGGGGATAGACACCGATAAACTCATCTTT.

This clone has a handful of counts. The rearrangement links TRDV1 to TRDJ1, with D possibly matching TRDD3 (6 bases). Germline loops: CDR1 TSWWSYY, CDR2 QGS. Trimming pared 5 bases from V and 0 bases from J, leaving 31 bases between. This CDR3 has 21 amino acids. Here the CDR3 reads CALGPLPGALHGGLYTDKLIF. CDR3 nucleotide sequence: TGTGCTCTTGGGCCCCTCCCGGGGGCCCTACATGGGGGTTTGTACACCGATAAACTCATCTTT.

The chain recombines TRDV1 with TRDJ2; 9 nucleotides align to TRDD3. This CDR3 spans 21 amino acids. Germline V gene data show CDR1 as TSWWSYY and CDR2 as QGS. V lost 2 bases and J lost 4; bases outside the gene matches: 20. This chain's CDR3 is CALGEDLLLGDTRGATAQLFF. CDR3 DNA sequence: TGTGCTCTTGGGGAAGACCTTCTTCTTGGGGATACGCGGGGTGCGACAGCACAACTCTTCTTT.

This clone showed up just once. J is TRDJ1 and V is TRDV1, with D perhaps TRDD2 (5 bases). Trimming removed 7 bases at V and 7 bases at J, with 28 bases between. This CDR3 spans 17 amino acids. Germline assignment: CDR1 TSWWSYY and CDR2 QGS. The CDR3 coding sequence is TGTGCTCTTGTCCCGGCCTTCTCAAACGTTTTGGGCGGTAAACTCATCTTT. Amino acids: CALVPAFSNVLGGKLIF.

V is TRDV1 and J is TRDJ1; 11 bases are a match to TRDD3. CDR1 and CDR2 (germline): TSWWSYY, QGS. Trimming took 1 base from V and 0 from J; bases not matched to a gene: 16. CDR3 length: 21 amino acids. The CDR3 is CALGEPPPYWGIRGNTDKLIF. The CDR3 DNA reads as TGTGCTCTTGGGGAACCCCCCCCGTACTGGGGGATAAGGGGGAACACCGATAAACTCATCTTT.

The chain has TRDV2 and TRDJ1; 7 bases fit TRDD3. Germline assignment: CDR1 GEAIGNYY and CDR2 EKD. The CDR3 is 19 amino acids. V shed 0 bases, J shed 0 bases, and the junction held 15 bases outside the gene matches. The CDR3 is CACDTYSWAPGDYTDKLIF. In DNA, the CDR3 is TGTGCCTGTGACACCTATTCCTGGGCGCCGGGGGATTACACCGATAAACTCATCTTT.

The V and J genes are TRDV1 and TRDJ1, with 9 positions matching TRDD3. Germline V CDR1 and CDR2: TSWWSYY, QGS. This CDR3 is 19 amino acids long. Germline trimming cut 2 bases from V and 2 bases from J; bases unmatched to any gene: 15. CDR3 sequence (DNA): TGTGCTCTTGGGGAAGCGGCCCCTGGCTGGGGGATGAAAACCGATAAACTCATCTTT. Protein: CALGEAAPGWGMKTDKLIF.

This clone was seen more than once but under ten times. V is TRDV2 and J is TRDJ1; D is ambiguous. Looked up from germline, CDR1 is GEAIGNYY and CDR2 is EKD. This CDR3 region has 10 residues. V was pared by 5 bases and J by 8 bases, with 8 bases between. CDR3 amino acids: CACVATKLIF. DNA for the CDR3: TGTGCCTGTGTGGCGACAAAACTCATCTTT.

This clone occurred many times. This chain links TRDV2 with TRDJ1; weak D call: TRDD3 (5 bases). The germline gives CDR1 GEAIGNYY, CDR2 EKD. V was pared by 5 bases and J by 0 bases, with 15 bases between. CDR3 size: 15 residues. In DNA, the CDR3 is TGTGCCTGTGCCTCAGAGGGATGGTACACCGATAAACTCATCTTT. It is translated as CACASEGWYTDKLIF.

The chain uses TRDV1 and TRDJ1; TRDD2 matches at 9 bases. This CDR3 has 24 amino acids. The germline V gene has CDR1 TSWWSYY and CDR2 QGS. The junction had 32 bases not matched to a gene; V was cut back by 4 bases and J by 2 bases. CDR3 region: CALGGPSYKEECDPLHDGTDKLIF. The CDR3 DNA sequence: TGTGCTCTTGGGGGCCCTTCCTACAAGGAGGAATGCGACCCGCTACACGATGGGACCGATAAACTCATCTTT.